This T cell receptor beta chain came from a study of control samples from healthy donors and cancer patients. Sequencing was performed with immunoSEQ multiplex PCR; in TCRdb, only in-frame clones are kept and a portion is missing. The sample yields 40,000 to 60,000 clones, around nine tenths seen once. CDR1 MGHRA and CDR2 YSYEKL come from the germline V gene. This CDR3 spans 17 amino acids. Trimming took off 1 base at V and 0 bases at J, with 14 bases between the two ends. This TCR derives from a man between 45 and 60 years old with head and neck cancer. Material for sequencing was PBMCs. The J gene is TRBJ2-3, the V gene TRBV4-1, with D tentatively TRBD1 or TRBD2 (5 bases each). The CDR3: CASSQGGRGPSTDTQYF. For the CDR3, the DNA is TGCGCCAGCAGCCAAGGCGGCCGGGGCCCTAGCACAGATACGCAGTATTTT.